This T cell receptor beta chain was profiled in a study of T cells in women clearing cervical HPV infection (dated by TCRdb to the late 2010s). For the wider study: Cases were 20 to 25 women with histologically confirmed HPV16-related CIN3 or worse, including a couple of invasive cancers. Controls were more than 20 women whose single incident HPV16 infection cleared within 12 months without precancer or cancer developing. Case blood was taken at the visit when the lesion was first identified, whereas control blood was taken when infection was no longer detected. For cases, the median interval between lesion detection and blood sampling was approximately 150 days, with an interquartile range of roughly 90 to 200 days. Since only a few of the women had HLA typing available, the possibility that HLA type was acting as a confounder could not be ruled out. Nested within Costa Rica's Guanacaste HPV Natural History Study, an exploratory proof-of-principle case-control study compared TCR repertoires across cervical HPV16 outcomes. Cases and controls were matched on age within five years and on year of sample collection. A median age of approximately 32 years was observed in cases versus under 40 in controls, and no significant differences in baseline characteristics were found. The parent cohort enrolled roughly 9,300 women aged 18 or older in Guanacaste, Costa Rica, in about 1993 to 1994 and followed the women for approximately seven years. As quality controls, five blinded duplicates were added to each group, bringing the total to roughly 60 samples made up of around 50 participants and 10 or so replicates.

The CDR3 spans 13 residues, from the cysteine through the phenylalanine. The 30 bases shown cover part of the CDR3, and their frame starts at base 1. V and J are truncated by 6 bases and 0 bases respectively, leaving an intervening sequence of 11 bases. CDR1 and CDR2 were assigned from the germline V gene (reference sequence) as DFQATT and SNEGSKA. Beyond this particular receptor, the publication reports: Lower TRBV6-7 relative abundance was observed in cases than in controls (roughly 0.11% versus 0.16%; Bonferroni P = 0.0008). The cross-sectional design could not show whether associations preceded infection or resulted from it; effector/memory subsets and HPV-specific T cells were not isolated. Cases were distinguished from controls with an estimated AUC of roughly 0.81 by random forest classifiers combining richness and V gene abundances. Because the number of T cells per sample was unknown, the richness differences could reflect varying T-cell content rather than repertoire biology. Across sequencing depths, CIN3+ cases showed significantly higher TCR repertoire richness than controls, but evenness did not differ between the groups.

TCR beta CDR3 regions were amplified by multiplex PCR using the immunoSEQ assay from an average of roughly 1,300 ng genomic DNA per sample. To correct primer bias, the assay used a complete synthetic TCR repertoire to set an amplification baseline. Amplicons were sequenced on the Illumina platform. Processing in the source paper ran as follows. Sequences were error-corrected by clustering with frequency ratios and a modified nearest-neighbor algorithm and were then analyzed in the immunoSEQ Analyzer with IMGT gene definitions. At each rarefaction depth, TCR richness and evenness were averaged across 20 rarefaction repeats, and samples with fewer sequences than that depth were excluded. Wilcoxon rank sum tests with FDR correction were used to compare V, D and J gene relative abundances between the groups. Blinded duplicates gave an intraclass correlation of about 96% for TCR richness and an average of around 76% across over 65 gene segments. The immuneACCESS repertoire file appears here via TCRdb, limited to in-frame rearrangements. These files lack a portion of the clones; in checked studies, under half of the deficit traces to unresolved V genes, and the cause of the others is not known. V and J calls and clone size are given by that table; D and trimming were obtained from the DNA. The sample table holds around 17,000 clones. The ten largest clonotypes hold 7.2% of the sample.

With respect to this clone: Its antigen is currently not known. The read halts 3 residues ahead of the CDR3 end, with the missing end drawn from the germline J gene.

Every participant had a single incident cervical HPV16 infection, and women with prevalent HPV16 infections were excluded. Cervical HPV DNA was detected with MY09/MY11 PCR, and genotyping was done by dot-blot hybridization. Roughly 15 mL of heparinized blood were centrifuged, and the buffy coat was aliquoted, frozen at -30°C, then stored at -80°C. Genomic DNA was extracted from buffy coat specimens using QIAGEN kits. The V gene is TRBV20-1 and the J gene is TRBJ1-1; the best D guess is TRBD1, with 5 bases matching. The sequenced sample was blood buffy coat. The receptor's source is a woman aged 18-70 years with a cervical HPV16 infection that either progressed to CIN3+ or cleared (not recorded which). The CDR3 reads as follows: CSALGHLNTEAFF. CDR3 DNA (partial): TGCAGTGCCTTAGGACATTTGAACACTGAA.